Shown below are 23 T cell receptor beta chains from a single sample sequenced in a study of shared clonotypes between healthy human individuals. The table came from immunoSEQ multiplex PCR; TCRdb's copy has only in-frame clones and leaves some out. Of 1.6 million or so clones detected, approximately 98.5% appear once; the ten largest clones hold 0.36%. Material for sequencing was naive CD4+ T cells sorted from blood. Subset given: CD45RA+ positively selected. Receptors were obtained from a man between 25 and 39 years old in good health.

The rearrangement uses TRBV28 and TRBJ1-2; 7 bases map to TRBD1. The germline V gene encodes CDR1 MDHEN and CDR2 SYDVKM. The CDR3 totals 15 residues. V dropped 4 bases and J dropped 5; count of bases not matched to a gene: 10. The CDR3 bases are TGTGCCAGCAGTTCGTACGACAGGGATGTTTATGGCTACACCTTC. The encoded protein is CASSSYDRDVYGYTF.

The chain employs TRBV6-6 and TRBJ1-4; D unclear. Trimming left V 2 bases short and J 8 bases short, with 9 bases between. CDR1 MNHNY and CDR2 SVGAGI come from the germline V gene (reference sequence). This CDR3 has 13 residues. DNA for the CDR3: TGTGCCAGCAGTTACACGGGGAGGGAAAAACTGTTTTTT. Translating it yields CASSYTGREKLFF.

The chain couples TRBV5-8 to TRBJ2-1; tentatively, D is TRBD2 (6 bases). V was pared by 0 bases and J by 7 bases, with 8 bases between. Germline CDR1 reads SGHTS; CDR2 reads YDEGEE. The CDR3 covers 13 residues. CDR3: CASSLGLANEQFF. In DNA form, the CDR3 reads TGTGCCAGCAGCTTGGGGCTAGCGAATGAGCAGTTCTTC.

The CDR3 sequence: CASSLARQYF. In DNA form, the CDR3 reads TGTGCCAGCAGCTTAGCACGGCAGTATTTT. The chain recombines TRBV11-2 with TRBJ2-3; D gene ambiguous. V lost 1 base and J 11 bases, leaving 4 bases between the germline ends. This CDR3 has 10 residues. CDR1 and CDR2 (germline): SGHAT, FQNNGV.

The chain links TRBV30 to TRBJ1-1; 7 nucleotides align to TRBD1. The CDR3 has 13 residues. Germline CDR1 GTSNPN, CDR2 SVGIG (reference sequence). The ends lost 3 bases at V and 5 bases at J; junction bases unmatched: 6. CDR3 protein: CAWRKTGRTEAFF. The CDR3 DNA reads as TGTGCCTGGAGAAAGACAGGGAGGACTGAAGCTTTCTTT.

This rearrangement joins TRBV6-5 to TRBJ2-7; 11 bases are shared with TRBD2. Germline CDR1 MNHEY, CDR2 SVGAGI. V shed 6 bases and J 3 bases; nucleotides not matched to a gene: 7. The CDR3 length is 15 residues. The CDR3 nucleotides are TGTGCCAGCAGCTTGACTAGCGGGGCCCTCTACGAGCAGTACTTC. Its translation: CASSLTSGALYEQYF.

This chain uses TRBV7-9 with TRBJ2-1, with TRBD2 matching over 11 bases. V dropped 9 bases and J dropped 6; count of bases not matched to a gene: 4. Per the germline V gene, CDR1 is SEHNR and CDR2 is FQNEAQ (reference sequence). This CDR3 is built from 13 residues. CDR3 in amino acids: CASSGRGSNEQFF. CDR3 DNA sequence: TGTGCCAGTAGCGGGAGGGGCAGCAATGAGCAGTTCTTC.

As concerns this clone: An end of the junction does not agree with germline; a read error may underlie this. The chain links TRBV14 to TRBJ2-7; 14 bases are a match to TRBD2. CDR3 length: 18 residues. CDR1 SGHDN and CDR2 FVKESK come from the germline V gene. This CDR3 reads CASSQLPIPGLAGVAIRF. The CDR3 DNA reads TGTGCCAGCAGCCAACTACCAATTCCGGGACTAGCGGGAGTGGCTATTCGATTC.

This rearrangement joins TRBV4-2 to TRBJ2-7, with D perhaps TRBD2 (6 bases). CDR3 size: 15 residues. The germline CDR1 and CDR2 sequences are LGHNA and YNFKEQ. With 3 bases removed from V and 0 bases from J, the gap between germline ends came to 12 bases. This CDR3 is CASSHREAGSYEQYF. As DNA, the CDR3 is TGTGCCAGCAGCCACAGGGAAGCGGGCTCCTACGAGCAGTACTTC.

This clone was seen just once. This chain uses TRBV10-1 with TRBJ2-2, with D perhaps matching TRBD2 (6 bases). The germline V and J ends were trimmed by 6 bases and 6 bases, with 11 bases remaining between them. The CDR3 length is 13 residues. Per the germline V gene, CDR1 is WNHNN and CDR2 is SYGVQD (reference sequence). The CDR3 spells CASRPSEAGELFF. Written as DNA, the CDR3 is TGCGCCAGCAGGCCTAGCGAAGCCGGGGAGCTGTTTTTT.

CDR3 nucleotide sequence: TGTGCCAGCAGCTCTTCAGGGGGGCCTAACTATGGCTACACCTTC. It encodes CASSSSGGPNYGYTF. The V gene is TRBV28, the J gene TRBJ1-2; 7 bases match TRBD1. The V and J ends lost 6 bases and 0 bases, in that order; junction bases with no gene match: 7. Germline-derived CDR1 and CDR2 are MDHEN and SYDVKM. This CDR3 spans 15 amino acids.

This sequence joins TRBV6-6 and TRBJ2-7; D is undetermined. Germline values: CDR1 MNHNY, CDR2 SVGAGI (reference sequence). This CDR3 has 12 amino acids. V was cut by 4 bases and J by 3 bases, with 7 bases left in between. The CDR3 reads CASSLDRYEQYF. CDR3 DNA sequence: TGTGCCAGCAGTTTGGATCGCTACGAGCAGTACTTC.

The CDR3 sequence is CASSIGQTQFF. The DNA of the CDR3 is TGTGCCAGTAGTATCGGACAGACTCAGTTCTTC. The chain links TRBV19 to TRBJ2-1, with TRBD1 as a possible D gene (6 bases). Per germline, CDR1 LNHDA and CDR2 SQIVND (reference sequence). This CDR3 has 11 residues. The germline V and J ends were trimmed by 3 bases and 13 bases, with 10 bases remaining between them.

The genes are TRBV7-2 and TRBJ2-2, with 7 bases that match TRBD1. Germline CDR1 reads SGHTA; CDR2 reads FQGNSA. The ends lost 2 bases at V and 6 bases at J; junction bases unmatched: 9. The CDR3 totals 16 residues. Here the CDR3 DNA reads TGTGCCAGCAGCTTAATCAGGGGGTCAAGATCCGGGGAGCTGTTTTTT. It codes for CASSLIRGSRSGELFF.

The chain has TRBV29-1 and TRBJ2-1, with 9 bases identical to TRBD2. This CDR3 contains 14 residues. From germline, CDR1 is SQVTM and CDR2 ANQGSEA. The V and J ends lost 3 bases and 5 bases, in that order; junction bases with no gene match: 5. The chain's CDR3 is CSVDRLAENNEQFF. CDR3 in DNA: TGCAGCGTTGATCGACTAGCGGAAAACAATGAGCAGTTCTTC.

The chain carries TRBV27 and TRBJ2-7, with 10 bases matching TRBD2. V lost 3 bases to trimming and J lost 2 bases; unmatched junction nucleotides: 4. Per germline, CDR1 MNHEY and CDR2 SMNVEV (reference sequence). CDR3 length equals 15 residues. CDR3 protein: CASSLASGSPYEQYF. For the CDR3, the DNA is TGTGCCAGCAGTTTGGCTAGCGGGAGCCCCTACGAGCAGTACTTC.

This sequence joins TRBV7-9 and TRBJ2-7, with D unresolved. This CDR3 region has 13 residues. V gave up 2 bases and J gave up 3 bases, with 8 bases separating them. The V gene's germline CDR1 is SEHNR and CDR2 FQNEAQ (reference sequence). The CDR3 here is CASSLQNGYEQYF. The CDR3 DNA reads as TGTGCCAGCAGCTTACAAAACGGCTACGAGCAGTACTTC.

V is TRBV5-1 and J is TRBJ2-5; possibly TRBD2 for D (6 bases). CDR3 length: 14 residues. The V gene's germline CDR1 is SGHRS and CDR2 YFSETQ. V shed 9 bases and J shed 2 bases, with 17 bases lying between them. CDR3 nucleotide sequence: TGCGCCATTCGCGGGGAAGCGGGTCAAGAGACCCAGTACTTC. This encodes CAIRGEAGQETQYF.

The rearrangement links TRBV7-3 to TRBJ2-1; D not resolved. The CDR3 covers 16 residues. Germline V gene data show CDR1 as SGHTA and CDR2 as FQGTGA. V lost 0 bases and J lost 2, with 11 bases in between. Here the CDR3 DNA reads TGTGCCAGCAGCTTAACCGGCCAAACCGCCTACAATGAGCAGTTCTTC. This encodes CASSLTGQTAYNEQFF.

The gene calls are TRBV6-1 and TRBJ2-2; 12 nucleotides line up with TRBD2. Trimming removed 4 bases from V and 5 bases from J; junction bases left unmatched: 5. This CDR3 region has 16 residues. CDR1 and CDR2 (germline): MNHNS, SASEGT. DNA for the CDR3: TGTGCCAGCAGTGGACTAGCGGGAGTAGGAACCGGGGAGCTGTTTTTT. Encoded protein: CASSGLAGVGTGELFF.

V usage is TRBV5-1 and J usage is TRBJ2-5; tentative D call: TRBD1 (6 bases). Germline-derived CDR1 and CDR2 are SGHRS and YFSETQ. V was cut by 4 bases and J by 0 bases, with 13 bases left in between. The CDR3 totals 15 residues. CDR3 sequence reads: CASSQTGHNQETQYF. CDR3 DNA sequence: TGCGCCAGCAGCCAAACGGGACACAACCAAGAGACCCAGTACTTC. Complete variable domain (other parts from reference TRBV5-1 and TRBJ2-5): KAGVTQTPRYLIKTRGQQVTLSCSPISGHRSVSWYQQTPGQGLQFLFEYFSETQRNKGNFPGRFSGRQFSNSRSEMNVSTLELGDSALYLCASSQTGHNQETQYFGPGTRLLVL.

The chain recombines TRBV6-6 with TRBJ2-1, with 7 bases that match TRBD1. The length of the CDR3 is 14 residues. Germline CDR1 MNHNY, CDR2 SVGAGI (reference sequence). The junction had 11 bases not matched to a gene; V was cut back by 6 bases and J by 9 bases. As DNA, the CDR3 is TGTGCCAGCAGCCGGGACAGCCACCTCGGTGAGCAGTTCTTC. It specifies CASSRDSHLGEQFF.

The CDR3 region has the DNA TGTGCCAGCAGCTTAGATTTATATGGTATGGGACTCGATGGCTACACCTTC. Encoded protein: CASSLDLYGMGLDGYTF. The rearrangement uses TRBV7-2 and TRBJ1-2, with D possibly matching TRBD1 (5 bases). V lost 1 base to trimming and J lost 6 bases, with 21 bases between them. The CDR3 spans 17 residues. Germline CDR1 SGHTA, CDR2 FQGNSA.